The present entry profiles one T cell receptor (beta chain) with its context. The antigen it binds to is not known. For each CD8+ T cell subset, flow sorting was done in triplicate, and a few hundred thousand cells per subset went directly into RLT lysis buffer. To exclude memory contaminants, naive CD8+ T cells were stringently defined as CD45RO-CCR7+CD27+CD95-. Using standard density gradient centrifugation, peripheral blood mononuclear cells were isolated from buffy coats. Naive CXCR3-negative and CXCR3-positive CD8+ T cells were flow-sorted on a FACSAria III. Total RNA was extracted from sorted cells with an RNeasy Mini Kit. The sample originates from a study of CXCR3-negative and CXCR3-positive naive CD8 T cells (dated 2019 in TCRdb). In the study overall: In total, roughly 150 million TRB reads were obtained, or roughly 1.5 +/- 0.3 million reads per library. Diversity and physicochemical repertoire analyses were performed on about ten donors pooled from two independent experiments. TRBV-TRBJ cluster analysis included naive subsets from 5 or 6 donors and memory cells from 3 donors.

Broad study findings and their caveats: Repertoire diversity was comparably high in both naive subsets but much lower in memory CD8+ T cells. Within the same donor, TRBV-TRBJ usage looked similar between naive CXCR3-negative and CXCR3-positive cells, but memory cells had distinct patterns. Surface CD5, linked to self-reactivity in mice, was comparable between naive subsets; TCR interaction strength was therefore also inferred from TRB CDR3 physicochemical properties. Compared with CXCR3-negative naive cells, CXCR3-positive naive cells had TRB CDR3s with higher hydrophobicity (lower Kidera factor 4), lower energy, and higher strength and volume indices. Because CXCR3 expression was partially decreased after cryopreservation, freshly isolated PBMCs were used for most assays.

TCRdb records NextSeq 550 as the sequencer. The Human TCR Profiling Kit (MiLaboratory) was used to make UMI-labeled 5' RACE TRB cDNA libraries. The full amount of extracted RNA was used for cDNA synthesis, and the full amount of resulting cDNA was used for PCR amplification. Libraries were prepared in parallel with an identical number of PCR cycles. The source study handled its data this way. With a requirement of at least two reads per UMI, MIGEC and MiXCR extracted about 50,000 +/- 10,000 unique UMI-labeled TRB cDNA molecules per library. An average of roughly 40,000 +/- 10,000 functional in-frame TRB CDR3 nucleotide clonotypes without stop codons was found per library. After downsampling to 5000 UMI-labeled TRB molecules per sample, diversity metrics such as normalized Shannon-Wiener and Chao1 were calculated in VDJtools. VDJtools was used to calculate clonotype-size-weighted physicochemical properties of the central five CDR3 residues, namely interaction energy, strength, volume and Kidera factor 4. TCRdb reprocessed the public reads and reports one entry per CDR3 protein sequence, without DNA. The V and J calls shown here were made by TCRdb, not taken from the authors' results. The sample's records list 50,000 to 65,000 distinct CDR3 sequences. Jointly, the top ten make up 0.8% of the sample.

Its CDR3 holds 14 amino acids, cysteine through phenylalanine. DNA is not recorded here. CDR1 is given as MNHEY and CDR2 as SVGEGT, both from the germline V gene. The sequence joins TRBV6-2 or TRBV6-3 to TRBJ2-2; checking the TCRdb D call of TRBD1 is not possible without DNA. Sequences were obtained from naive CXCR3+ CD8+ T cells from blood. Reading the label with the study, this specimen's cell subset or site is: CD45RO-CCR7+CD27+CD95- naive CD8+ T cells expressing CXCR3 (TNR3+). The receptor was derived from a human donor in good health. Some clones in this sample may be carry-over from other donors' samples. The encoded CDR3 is CASSPRGETGELFF.